This is a list of T cell receptor beta chains from one sample in a study of T-cell memory formation after mild COVID-19. TCRdb re-analysed the 5' RACE reads in MiXCR, keeping a single row per CDR3 protein. The repertoire consists of approximately 500,000 distinct CDR3 sequences, with around a quarter occurring once and the leading ten covering around 13%. Material: PBMCs or a T cell subset sorted from them (not recorded which). Source of these receptors: an adult woman who had mild COVID-19 (a few samples of this study predate the infection). Cell type and time point are not known. CDR3s include the opening cysteine and the closing phenylalanine or tryptophan. D genes are given only for firm matches. For some rows the clone size is stated as once, few or many, or as a class when expanded; others skip it.

CDR3: CASSPSVAYNEQFF
DNA: TGTGCCAGCAGCCCCAGCGTCGCCTACAATGAGCAGTTCTTC
size: once
J: TRBJ2-1
D: .
V: TRBV7-9

CDR3: CAWQGLETQYF
DNA: TGTGCCTGGCAGGGGTTGGAGACCCAGTACTTC
size: few
J: TRBJ2-5
D: .
V: TRBV30

CDR3: CASSLVGIQYF
DNA: TGCGCCAGCAGCTTGGTTGGCATTCAGTACTTC
size: few
J: TRBJ2-4
D: .
V: TRBV5-1

CDR3: CARSLSGHLGRETQYF
DNA: TGTGCCAGAAGTTTAAGCGGTCATTTGGGGAGAGAGACCCAGTACTTC
size: .
J: TRBJ2-5
D: .
V: TRBV12-3/TRBV12-4

CDR3: CSARDRDPLEQYF
DNA: TGCAGTGCGCGGGACAGGGATCCCCTCGAGCAGTACTTC
size: .
J: TRBJ2-7
D: TRBD1
V: TRBV20-1

CDR3: CASSTDRDRETQYF
DNA: TGTGCCAGCAGCACGGACAGGGATCGGGAGACCCAGTACTTC
size: .
J: TRBJ2-5
D: TRBD1
V: TRBV7-9

CDR3: CASSDRTGGETQYF
DNA: TGCGCCAGCAGCGATAGGACAGGCGGAGAGACCCAGTACTTC
size: many
J: TRBJ2-5
D: TRBD1
V: TRBV5-1

CDR3: CASSEAGGLYNEQFF
DNA: TGTGCCAGTAGTGAAGCGGGGGGGCTGTACAATGAGCAGTTCTTC
size: few
J: TRBJ2-1
D: TRBD2
V: TRBV19

CDR3: CASSPGTSGGPGTGELFF
DNA: TGTGCCAGCAGCCCCGGGACTAGCGGGGGACCAGGCACCGGGGAGCTGTTTTTT
size: few
J: TRBJ2-2
D: TRBD2
V: TRBV7-9

CDR3: CASRAQGGFGNTIYF
DNA: TGTGCCAGCAGGGCCCAGGGGGGTTTCGGAAACACCATATATTTT
size: .
J: TRBJ1-3
D: TRBD1
V: TRBV7-9

CDR3: CASSPPGTGYNEQFF
DNA: TGCGCCAGCAGCCCGCCCGGGACAGGGTACAATGAGCAGTTCTTC
size: .
J: TRBJ2-1
D: TRBD1
V: TRBV5-1

CDR3: CASSLEGQGYGYTF
DNA: TGCGCCAGCAGCTTGGAGGGGCAAGGCTATGGCTACACCTTC
size: .
J: TRBJ1-2
D: .
V: TRBV5-1

CDR3: CASSYEGMGYNEQFF
DNA: TGTGCCAGCAGTTACGAGGGAATGGGGTACAATGAGCAGTTCTTC
size: few
J: TRBJ2-1
D: .
V: TRBV6-5

CDR3: CAWSVKGTGFEQYF
DNA: TGTGCCTGGAGTGTAAAGGGGACAGGTTTCGAGCAGTACTTC
size: few
J: TRBJ2-7
D: TRBD1
V: TRBV30

CDR3: CASTRGQESYEQYF
DNA: TGTGCCAGCACCCGGGGACAGGAATCCTACGAGCAGTACTTC
size: .
J: TRBJ2-7
D: TRBD1
V: TRBV25-1

CDR3: CASSSGGEGAFF
DNA: TGTGCCAGCAGCTCCGGGGGGGAGGGAGCTTTCTTT
size: .
J: TRBJ1-1
D: .
V: TRBV7-9

CDR3: CASSLWDGKNYGYTF
DNA: TGTGCCAGCAGCTTATGGGACGGAAAAAACTATGGCTACACCTTC
size: .
J: TRBJ1-2
D: .
V: TRBV7-8

CDR3: CSAADPSQQFF
DNA: TGCAGTGCTGCAGACCCCAGTCAGCAGTTCTTC
size: many
J: TRBJ2-1
D: .
V: TRBV20-1

CDR3: CATSDPGETGELFF
DNA: TGTGCCACCAGTGACCCGGGGGAAACCGGGGAGCTGTTTTTT
size: .
J: TRBJ2-2
D: .
V: TRBV24-1

CDR3: CASSPKAPPYEQYF
DNA: TGTGCCAGCAGCCCCAAGGCGCCCCCCTACGAGCAGTACTTC
size: .
J: TRBJ2-7
D: .
V: TRBV9

CDR3: CASSLEGTAPEQYF
DNA: TGTGCCAGCAGCTTAGAGGGGACCGCCCCCGAGCAGTACTTC
size: .
J: TRBJ2-7
D: .
V: TRBV7-9

CDR3: CASSLEGNFYGYTF
DNA: TGCGCCAGCAGCTTGGAGGGGAATTTCTATGGCTACACCTTC
size: few
J: TRBJ1-2
D: .
V: TRBV5-1

CDR3: CASSLKVLTSGTNNEQFF
DNA: TGTGCCAGCAGCTTGAAGGTCCTGACTAGCGGGACAAACAATGAGCAGTTCTTC
size: .
J: TRBJ2-1
D: TRBD2
V: TRBV5-4

CDR3: CASSPVWGRGREETQYF
DNA: TGTGCCAGCAGCCCCGTCTGGGGCAGGGGGAGGGAAGAGACCCAGTACTTC
size: .
J: TRBJ2-5
D: .
V: TRBV28

CDR3: CSVGNRERPYNEQFF
DNA: TGCAGCGTGGGAAACAGGGAAAGGCCCTACAATGAGCAGTTCTTC
size: few
J: TRBJ2-1
D: .
V: TRBV29-1

CDR3: CASRPTGESGYTF
DNA: TGTGCCAGCAGACCCACAGGGGAATCTGGCTACACCTTC
size: few
J: TRBJ1-2
D: TRBD1
V: TRBV6-6

CDR3: CSAGDRVYGYTF
DNA: TGCAGTGCCGGGGACAGGGTCTATGGCTACACCTTC
size: .
J: TRBJ1-2
D: TRBD1
V: TRBV20-1

CDR3: CASSVGVNQPQHF
DNA: TGCGCCAGCAGCGTCGGGGTGAATCAGCCCCAGCATTTT
size: few
J: TRBJ1-5
D: .
V: TRBV5-1

CDR3: CASSLGGSDTQYF
DNA: TGTGCCAGCAGTTTGGGAGGTTCAGATACGCAGTATTTT
size: many
J: TRBJ2-3
D: .
V: TRBV12-3/TRBV12-4

CDR3: CASSLGTGSLTEAFF
DNA: TGCGCCAGCAGCTTGGGCACAGGGTCATTAACTGAAGCTTTCTTT
size: .
J: TRBJ1-1
D: .
V: TRBV5-1

CDR3: CAWSGLLRGGYTF
DNA: TGTGCCTGGAGTGGACTACTAAGAGGAGGCTACACCTTC
size: .
J: TRBJ1-2
D: .
V: TRBV30

CDR3: CASRASEGQETQYF
DNA: TGTGCCAGCAGGGCTTCGGAGGGGCAAGAGACCCAGTACTTC
size: .
J: TRBJ2-5
D: .
V: TRBV25-1

CDR3: CASSAGQGSSYEQYF
DNA: TGTGCTAGCAGCGCAGGACAGGGGAGCTCCTACGAGCAGTACTTC
size: .
J: TRBJ2-7
D: TRBD1
V: TRBV7-7

CDR3: CASSEGLAGASRSYNEQFF
DNA: TGCGCCAGCAGCGAGGGACTAGCGGGGGCCAGTCGCTCCTACAATGAGCAGTTCTTC
size: .
J: TRBJ2-1
D: TRBD2
V: TRBV5-1